The source of this T cell receptor (beta chain) is a study of blood T cell repertoires in COVID-19. Study details: Acute-phase and convalescent COVID-19 samples originated in the United States, Italy and Spain. T cells, B-cell-depleted T cells, or PBMCs provided the cDNA or gDNA that served as material.

The germline gives CDR1 MNHEY, CDR2 SMNVEV (reference sequence). This CDR3 comprises 16 residues. About this clone: One end of the junction varies from germline; a read error may be responsible.

Authors' analysis steps: How many nucleated cells were present was estimated from reference gene primer amplification. The repertoire was sequenced with immunoSEQ multiplex PCR; TCRdb's copy has only in-frame clones and lacks some. For V, J and clone size, that table is used; D and trimming come from the DNA. This sample has just under 150,000 clones; approximately 89% occur once, and the top ten carry around 1.6%. The specimen was peripheral blood. This TCR derives from a human donor in a cohort sampled during active COVID-19. The chain recombines TRBV27 with TRBJ2-7, with 9 bases fitting TRBD1. CDR3 DNA: TGTGTCAGCAGTTCCGCCAGGACAGGGGCGACCTACGAGCAGTACTTC. This sequence encodes CVSSSARTGATYEQYF.